Sequencing of this T cell receptor beta chain was carried out in a study of blood T cell repertoires in COVID-19. Looking at the study overall: The United States, Italy and Spain supplied acute and convalescent COVID-19 samples. The cDNA or gDNA used as material had been derived from T cells, B-cell-depleted T cells, or PBMCs.

Participants, about 18 to 100 years old, spanned under 30 US areas. Assignment of participants to cohorts was predicated upon participant-reported clinical history. The CDR3 runs to 14 residues. V shed 5 bases and J shed 2 bases, with 14 bases lying between them. Germline values: CDR1 SGHDT, CDR2 YYEEEE. Assay used: immunoSEQ multiplex PCR; TCRdb lists only in-frame clones, some missing. The table lists 150,000 to 200,000 clones, 65% to 90% of them singletons. What was sequenced was PBMCs or T cells enriched from blood (not recorded which). The TCR originated in a man aged 40-55 years who had recovered from COVID-19. The V call is TRBV5-6, the J call TRBJ2-7; D is undetermined. CDR3 protein: CASSPPESPYEQYV. In nucleotides, the CDR3 is TGTGCCAGCAGTCCACCGGAGAGCCCCTACGAGCAGTACGTC.